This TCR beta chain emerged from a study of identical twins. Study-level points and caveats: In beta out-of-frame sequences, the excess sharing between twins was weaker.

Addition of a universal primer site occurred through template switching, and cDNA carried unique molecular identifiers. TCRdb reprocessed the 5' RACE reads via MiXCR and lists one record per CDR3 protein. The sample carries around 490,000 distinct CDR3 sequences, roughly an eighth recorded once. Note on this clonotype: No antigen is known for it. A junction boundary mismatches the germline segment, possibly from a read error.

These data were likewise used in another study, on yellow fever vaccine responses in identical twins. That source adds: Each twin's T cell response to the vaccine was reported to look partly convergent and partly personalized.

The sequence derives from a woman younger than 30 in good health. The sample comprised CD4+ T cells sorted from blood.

The CDR3 coding sequence is TGTGCCAGCAATGAATCTTGGCAGGGGCGGGAGACCCAGTACTTC. Translation: CASNESWQGRETQYF. The V gene is TRBV2, the J gene TRBJ2-5; tentative D call: TRBD1 (6 bases). Looked up from germline, CDR1 is SNHLY and CDR2 is FYNNEI. The CDR3 sequence is 15 residues long.